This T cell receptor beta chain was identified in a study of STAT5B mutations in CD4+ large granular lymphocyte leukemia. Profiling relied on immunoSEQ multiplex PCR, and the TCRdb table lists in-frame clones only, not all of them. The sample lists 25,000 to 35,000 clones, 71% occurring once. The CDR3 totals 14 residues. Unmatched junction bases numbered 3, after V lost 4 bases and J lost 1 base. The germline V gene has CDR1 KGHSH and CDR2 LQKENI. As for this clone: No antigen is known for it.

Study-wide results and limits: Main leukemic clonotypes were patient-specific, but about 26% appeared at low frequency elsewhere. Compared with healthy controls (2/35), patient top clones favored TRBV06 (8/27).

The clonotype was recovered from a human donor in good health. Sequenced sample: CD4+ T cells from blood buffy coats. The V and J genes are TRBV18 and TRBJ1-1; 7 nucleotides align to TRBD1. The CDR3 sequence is CASSQGTANTEAFF. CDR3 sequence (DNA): TGTGCCAGCTCACAAGGGACAGCGAACACTGAAGCTTTCTTT.